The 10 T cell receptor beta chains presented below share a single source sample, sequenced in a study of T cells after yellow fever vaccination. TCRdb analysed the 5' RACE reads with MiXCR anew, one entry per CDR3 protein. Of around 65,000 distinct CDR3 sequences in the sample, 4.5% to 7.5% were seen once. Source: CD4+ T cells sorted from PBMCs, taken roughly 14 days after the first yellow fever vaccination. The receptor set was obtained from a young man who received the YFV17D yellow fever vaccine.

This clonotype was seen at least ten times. CDR3 nucleotide sequence: TGTGCCTGGACGGCTGTCCCTGGAAACACCATATATTTT. This gives the protein CAWTAVPGNTIYF. This chain connects TRBV30 to TRBJ1-3; D is uncertain. Trimming shortened V by 4 bases and J by 2 bases, and 9 bases separated the two germline ends. CDR1 is GTSNPN and CDR2 is SVGIG in the germline V gene (reference sequence). The CDR3 totals 13 residues. The full variable domain, its missing parts supplied by reference TRBV30 and TRBJ1-3, is SQTIHQWPATLVQPVGSPLSLECTVEGTSNPNLYWYRQAAGRGLQLLFYSVGIGQISSEVPQNLSASRPQDRQFILSSKKLLLSDSGFYLCAWTAVPGNTIYFGEGSWLTVV.

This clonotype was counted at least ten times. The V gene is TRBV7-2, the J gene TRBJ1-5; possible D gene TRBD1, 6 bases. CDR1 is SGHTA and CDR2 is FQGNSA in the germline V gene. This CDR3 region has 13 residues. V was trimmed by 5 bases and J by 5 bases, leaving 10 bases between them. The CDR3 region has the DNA TGTGCCAGCAGCCCCGGGGGGCATCAGCCCCAGCATTTT. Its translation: CASSPGGHQPQHF.

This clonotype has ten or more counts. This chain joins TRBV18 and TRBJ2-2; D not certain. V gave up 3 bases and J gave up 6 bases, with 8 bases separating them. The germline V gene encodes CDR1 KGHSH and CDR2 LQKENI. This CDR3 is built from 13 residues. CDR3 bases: TGTGCCAGCTCACCTATCGCGGCCGGGGAGCTGTTTTTT. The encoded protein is CASSPIAAGELFF.

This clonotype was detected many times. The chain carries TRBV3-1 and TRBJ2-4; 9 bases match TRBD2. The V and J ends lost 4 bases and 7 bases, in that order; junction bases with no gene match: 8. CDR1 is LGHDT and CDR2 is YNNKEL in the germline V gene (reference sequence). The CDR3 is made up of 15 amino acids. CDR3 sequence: CASSPVVAGGNIQYF. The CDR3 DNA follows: TGTGCCAGCAGCCCTGTCGTCGCGGGGGGGAACATTCAGTACTTC.

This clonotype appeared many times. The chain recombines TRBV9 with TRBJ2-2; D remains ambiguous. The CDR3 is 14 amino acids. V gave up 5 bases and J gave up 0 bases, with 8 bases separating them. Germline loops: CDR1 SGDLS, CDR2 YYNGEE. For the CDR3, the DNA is TGTGCCAGCAGGACCGAACCGAACACCGGGGAGCTGTTTTTT. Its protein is CASRTEPNTGELFF.

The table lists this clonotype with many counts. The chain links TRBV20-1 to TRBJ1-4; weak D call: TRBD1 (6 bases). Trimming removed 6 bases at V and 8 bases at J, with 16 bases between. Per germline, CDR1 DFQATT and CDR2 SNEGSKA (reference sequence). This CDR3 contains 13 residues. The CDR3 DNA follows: TGCAGTGCGCATCAGGGGATTGGGGAAAAACTGTTTTTT. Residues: CSAHQGIGEKLFF.

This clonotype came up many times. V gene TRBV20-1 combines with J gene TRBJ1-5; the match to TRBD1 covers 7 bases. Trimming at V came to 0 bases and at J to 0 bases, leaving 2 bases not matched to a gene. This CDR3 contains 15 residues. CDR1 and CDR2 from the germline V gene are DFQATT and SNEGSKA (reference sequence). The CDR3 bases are TGCAGTGCTAGAGAGGGACAGTTTAGCAATCAGCCCCAGCATTTT. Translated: CSAREGQFSNQPQHF.

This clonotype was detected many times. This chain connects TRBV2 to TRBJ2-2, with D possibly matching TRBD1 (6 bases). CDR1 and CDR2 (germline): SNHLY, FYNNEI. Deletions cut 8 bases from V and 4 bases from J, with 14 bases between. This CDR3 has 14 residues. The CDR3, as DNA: TGTGCCAGCGACACGCAGGGGTCCACCGGGGAGCTGTTTTTT. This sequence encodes CASDTQGSTGELFF.

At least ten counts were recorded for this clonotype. As DNA, the CDR3 is TGTGCCAGCAGTTACTCCGGGACAGGGGGCGCCTACGAGCAGTACTTC. Its translation is CASSYSGTGGAYEQYF. This chain connects TRBV6-5 to TRBJ2-7; 12 bases are a match to TRBD1. Looked up from germline, CDR1 is MNHEY and CDR2 is SVGAGI. V was pared by 0 bases and J by 2 bases, with 2 bases of the junction left unmatched. This CDR3 is built from 16 residues.

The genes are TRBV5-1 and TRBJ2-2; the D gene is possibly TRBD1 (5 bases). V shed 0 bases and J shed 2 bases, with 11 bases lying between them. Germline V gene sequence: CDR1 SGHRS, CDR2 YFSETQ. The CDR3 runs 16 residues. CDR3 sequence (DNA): TGCGCCAGCAGCTTGGCCGCGACAGCAAACACCGGGGAGCTGTTTTTT. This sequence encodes CASSLAATANTGELFF.